The 10 T cell receptor beta chains in this list originate from one sample, sequenced in a study of T-cell memory formation after mild COVID-19. TCRdb reanalysed the 5' RACE reads using MiXCR and keeps one entry per CDR3 protein. The table lists 68,000 or so distinct CDR3 sequences, approximately 15% of them singletons. Sequencing was performed on PBMCs or a T cell subset sorted from them (not recorded which). These TCRs come from an adult woman who had mild COVID-19 (a few samples of this study predate the infection). Cell type and time point are not known.

There are a few counts of this clonotype. The chain has TRBV4-1 and TRBJ2-1, with 12 bases fitting TRBD2. The CDR3 runs 19 residues. Germline-derived CDR1 and CDR2 are MGHRA and YSYEKL. The V segment lost 1 base and the J segment 0 bases; nucleotides outside the gene matches: 7. The DNA of the CDR3 is TGCGCCAGCAGCCAAGGACTAGCGGGAGCCATTATCTCCTACAATGAGCAGTTCTTC. Its translation: CASSQGLAGAIISYNEQFF.

This clonotype was counted only a few times. The DNA of the CDR3 is TGTGCCAGCAGCACCCAACCAGGGGGAACTATCTCCTACGAGCAGTACTTC. The encoded protein is CASSTQPGGTISYEQYF. V gene TRBV13 combines with J gene TRBJ2-7; 7 bases map to TRBD1. Looked up from germline, CDR1 is PRHDT and CDR2 is FYEKMQ (reference sequence). Trimming took 5 bases from V and 0 from J; bases not matched to a gene: 13. This CDR3 region has 17 residues.

This clonotype showed up just a few times. The rearrangement links TRBV9 to TRBJ2-1; D is unresolved. Trimming removed 0 bases from V and 3 bases from J, with 10 bases in between. The CDR3 has 15 amino acids. The germline V gene has CDR1 SGDLS and CDR2 YYNGEE. For the CDR3, the DNA is TGTGCCAGCAGCGTAGAAGTCGTTCTCTACAATGAGCAGTTCTTC. Protein: CASSVEVVLYNEQFF.

This clonotype was picked up many times. This chain joins TRBV12-3 or TRBV12-4 and TRBJ2-7; D is ambiguous. CDR3 size: 15 residues. The germline V and J ends were trimmed by 3 bases and 0 bases, with 12 bases remaining between them. CDR3 sequence reads: CASSFYGQNSYEQYF. The CDR3 nucleotides read TGTGCCAGCAGTTTTTACGGGCAGAACTCCTACGAGCAGTACTTC.

This clonotype was counted only a few times. The chain combines TRBV20-1 with TRBJ2-1; 12 bases fit TRBD1. Germline CDR1 and CDR2: DFQATT and SNEGSKA (reference sequence). The CDR3 extends over 14 amino acids. J lost 4 bases, V lost 6 bases, and 4 bases had no gene match. The CDR3 region is CSARDRGQYNEQFF. The DNA for the CDR3 is TGCAGTGCGAGGGACAGGGGGCAATACAATGAGCAGTTCTTC.

This clonotype was counted only a few times. V is TRBV27 and J is TRBJ2-7; TRBD2 matches at 10 bases. Germline V gene lookup returns CDR1 MNHEY and CDR2 SMNVEV (reference sequence). The CDR3 spans 15 residues. J lost 0 bases, V lost 4 bases, and 3 bases had no gene match. The CDR3 sequence is CASSSGLAASYEQYF. As DNA, the CDR3 is TGTGCCAGCAGTTCCGGACTAGCGGCCTCCTACGAGCAGTACTTC.

This clonotype was picked up a small number of times. CDR3 sequence reads: CASSPNPGAYEQYF. CDR3 bases: TGTGCCAGCAGTCCGAACCCAGGGGCTTACGAGCAGTACTTC. The V and J genes are TRBV12-3 or TRBV12-4 and TRBJ2-7; D may be TRBD1 (6 bases). Trimming took off 5 bases at V and 4 bases at J, with 15 bases between the two ends. The CDR3 loop spans 14 amino acids.

The V and J genes are TRBV6-1 and TRBJ2-5; D tentatively fits TRBD1 or TRBD2 (5 bases each). Germline CDR1 and CDR2: MNHNS and SASEGT. V lost 0 bases and J 4 bases, leaving 12 bases between the germline ends. This CDR3 is built from 15 residues. CDR3 protein: CASSEAGTVIETQYF. CDR3 nucleotide sequence: TGTGCCAGCAGTGAAGCGGGGACCGTTATAGAGACCCAGTACTTC.

This chain connects TRBV30 to TRBJ2-2, with D hard to call. The CDR3 spans 14 residues. CDR1 and CDR2 (germline): GTSNPN, SVGIG (reference sequence). V was shortened by 4 bases and J by 4 bases, with 13 bases between the two germline ends. Written as DNA, the CDR3 is TGTGCCTGGATGGGGTCTTGGGGCACCGGGGAGCTGTTTTTT. This sequence encodes CAWMGSWGTGELFF.

This clonotype was seen a handful of times. V usage is TRBV15 and J usage is TRBJ2-3; D may be TRBD2 (5 bases). The CDR3 runs to 16 residues. CDR1 and CDR2 (germline): LNHNV, YYDKDF (reference sequence). Trimming took 1 base from V and 2 from J, leaving 13 bases between them. In DNA form, the CDR3 reads TGTGCCACCAGCAGAGCGTGGGCGGGTCCCACAGATACGCAGTATTTT. Translating gives CATSRAWAGPTDTQYF.